This T cell receptor (beta chain) was captured by sequencing in a study of CD8 T cells in Susac syndrome. Sequencing targeted TCR beta in blood CD8+ and CD4+ T cells. Patients having Susac syndrome satisfied recently defined diagnostic criteria for definite or probable disease. After extraction with the RNeasy kit, roughly 0.45 to 1 ug of the RNA was reverse transcribed using random hexamers. An immunoSEQ multiplex PCR generated amplified TCR beta CDR3 products spanning 54 Vbeta and 13 Jbeta. TCRdb re-analysed the immunoSEQ multiplex PCR reads in MiXCR, keeping a single row per CDR3 protein. The table shows approximately 190,000 distinct CDR3 sequences, with around 95% occurring only once. V lost 4 bases and J lost 8; bases outside the gene matches: 6. The CDR3 spans 15 residues. Germline values: CDR1 SGDLS, CDR2 YYNGEE.

The gene calls are TRBV9 and TRBJ2-1; 13 nucleotides align to TRBD2. The material sequenced was CD4+ T cells from PBMCs. This clonotype was obtained from a human donor with Susac syndrome. The CDR3 region is CASSILAGGTYEQFF. DNA for the CDR3: TGTGCCAGCAGCATACTAGCGGGGGGGACATATGAGCAGTTCTTC.